This T cell receptor (beta chain) derives from a study of regulatory T cells in long-lasting Graves disease. There are many counts of this clonotype. CDR3 length: 14 amino acids. The V end was cut by 3 bases, the J end by 6 bases, with 11 bases between. Specified time point: newly diagnosed GD, antithyroid drugs for less than 3 months. PBMCs were the source of the RNA used for TCR sequencing. Researchers made TCR beta libraries by using iRepertoire HTBI primers and running Arm-PCR on CDR3 regions. Via MiXCR, TCRdb re-called the multiplex PCR reads, giving one row per CDR3 protein. Of roughly 410,000 distinct CDR3 sequences listed, roughly 15% are singletons. The sample also formed part of further work on T cells in Graves' hyperthyroidism and ophthalmopathy.

The specimen was peripheral blood mononuclear cells (PBMCs), collected at new diagnosis, from a patient treated with antithyroid drugs. The receptor's source is a middle-aged woman with Graves disease. V is TRBV12-3 or TRBV12-4 and J is TRBJ1-4; D may be TRBD1 (5 bases). The CDR3: CASSFVGEDEKLFF. The CDR3 nucleotides are TGTGCCAGCAGTTTTGTGGGGGAAGATGAAAAACTGTTTTTT.